These T cell receptor beta chains were read from a single sample in a study of T cell clonotyping in hematopoietic cell transplantation. Profiled with immunoSEQ multiplex PCR; TCRdb holds only in-frame clones, not every one. The data contain about 41,000 clones, about 95% of them singletons. Material for sequencing was peripheral blood mononuclear cells. The receptors shown here come from a man aged 30 to 39 in good health. Some clones in this sample may be carry-over from other donors' samples. Both conserved end residues are trimmed from each CDR3. Each record gives: V gene, CDR3 protein.

>TRBV9
ASSIGTGGGEQY
>TRBV19
ASSIRGNTEAF
>TRBV20-1
SAATDTTLH
>TRBV10-1
ASSLERGGTQY
>TRBV18
ASSTDLIAGPGGYT
>TRBV11-1
ASSYGTSNEKLF
>TRBV7-3
ASSPGGGSTGELF
>TRBV19
ASSGASGQETQY
>TRBV7-9
ASSTRAGGPYEQY
>TRBV9
ASSRGGEKLF
>TRBV29-1
SASQSPGFGTEAF
>TRBV7-3
ASSLTAETMNTEAF
>TRBV11-2
ASSLGDRIYGYT
>TRBV20-1
SARQDYEQY
>TRBV4-1
ASSQEVGERGTTDTQY
>TRBV2
ASSETGRTEAF
>TRBV4-1
ASSQLGTAPNYGYT
>TRBV5-6
ASTLANSAEAF
>TRBV10-3
AITAGTSGRRGTDTQY